This is a list of T cell receptor beta chains from one sample in a study of blood T cell repertoires in COVID-19. The protocol was immunoSEQ multiplex PCR, while the TCRdb copy is restricted to in-frame clones and leaves out a portion. The sample lists tens of thousands of clones, roughly 80% seen once, with nearly 7.5% in the top ten. The source material was peripheral blood. The source is a man aged 55 to 70 with active COVID-19. Each CDR3 is given with its conserved first and last residue. A D gene is named only where the DNA matches it firmly. Only part of the rows carry a size: once, few, many, or a class if the clone is expanded.

d_gene: TRBD2
j_gene: TRBJ2-3
abundance: -
v_gene: TRBV27
CDR3aa: CASSPFPPGLARGDTQYF
CDR3nt: TGTGCCAGTTCCCCCTTTCCTCCGGGACTAGCGCGTGGAGATACGCAGTATTTT

d_gene: TRBD1
j_gene: TRBJ2-7
abundance: -
v_gene: TRBV7-2
CDR3aa: CASSLDRGKQYF
CDR3nt: TGTGCCAGCAGCTTAGACAGGGGAAAGCAGTACTTC

d_gene: -
j_gene: TRBJ1-2
abundance: once
v_gene: TRBV30
CDR3aa: CAWSPQAGPYGYTF
CDR3nt: TGTGCCTGGAGTCCCCAAGCAGGTCCCTATGGCTACACCTTC

d_gene: -
j_gene: TRBJ2-1
abundance: -
v_gene: TRBV20-1
CDR3aa: CSASGRVGSYNEQFF
CDR3nt: TGCAGTGCTAGTGGGCGGGTAGGTTCCTACAATGAGCAGTTCTTC

d_gene: -
j_gene: TRBJ2-2
abundance: -
v_gene: TRBV10-3
CDR3aa: CAISEIEGSTGELFF
CDR3nt: TGTGCCATCAGTGAGATTGAGGGTTCGACCGGGGAGCTGTTTTTT

d_gene: TRBD1
j_gene: TRBJ1-1
abundance: -
v_gene: TRBV5-1
CDR3aa: CASSFGTGNTEAFF
CDR3nt: TGCGCCAGCAGCTTTGGGACAGGGAACACTGAAGCTTTCTTT

d_gene: -
j_gene: TRBJ2-7
abundance: -
v_gene: TRBV10-3
CDR3aa: CAISGRLGADEQYF
CDR3nt: TGTGCCATCAGTGGGAGACTGGGGGCGGACGAGCAGTACTTC

d_gene: TRBD2
j_gene: TRBJ2-1
abundance: -
v_gene: TRBV6-2/TRBV6-3
CDR3aa: CASSYSNSGWGFF
CDR3nt: TGTGCCAGCAGTTACTCTAATAGCGGGTGGGGCTTCTTC

d_gene: TRBD1
j_gene: TRBJ2-2
abundance: -
v_gene: TRBV19
CDR3aa: CASSSYRGNTGELFF
CDR3nt: TGTGCCAGTAGTAGTTACAGGGGAAACACCGGGGAGCTGTTTTTT

d_gene: -
j_gene: TRBJ1-3
abundance: -
v_gene: TRBV16
CDR3aa: CASSQFLGNTIYF
CDR3nt: TGTGCCAGCAGCCAATTCCTTGGAAACACCATATATTTT

d_gene: -
j_gene: TRBJ1-6
abundance: -
v_gene: TRBV4-3
CDR3aa: CASSLKEGTYNSPLHF
CDR3nt: TGCGCCAGCAGCCTAAAGGAGGGGACCTATAATTCACCCCTCCACTTT

d_gene: TRBD1
j_gene: TRBJ2-7
abundance: -
v_gene: TRBV18
CDR3aa: CASSDTGGAAYEQYF
CDR3nt: TGTGCCAGCTCGGATACAGGGGGCGCCGCCTACGAGCAGTACTTC

d_gene: -
j_gene: TRBJ2-7
abundance: once
v_gene: TRBV7-9
CDR3aa: CASSLAEEGDEQYF
CDR3nt: TGTGCCAGCAGCTTAGCGGAAGAAGGGGACGAGCAGTACTTC

d_gene: TRBD1
j_gene: TRBJ1-2
abundance: -
v_gene: TRBV4-3
CDR3aa: CASSQDRGQGGGYGYTF
CDR3nt: TGCGCCAGCAGCCAAGATCGGGGGCAGGGGGGTGGATATGGCTACACCTTC

d_gene: -
j_gene: TRBJ1-1
abundance: -
v_gene: TRBV5-1
CDR3aa: CASSPDTGSGEAFF
CDR3nt: TGCGCCAGCAGCCCGGATACAGGTTCGGGTGAAGCTTTCTTT

d_gene: TRBD2
j_gene: TRBJ2-2
abundance: -
v_gene: TRBV3-1/TRBV3-2
CDR3aa: CASSQESTSGGAGGELFF
CDR3nt: TGTGCCAGCAGCCAAGAATCAACTAGCGGGGGGGCCGGCGGGGAGCTGTTTTTT

d_gene: -
j_gene: TRBJ2-7
abundance: -
v_gene: TRBV15
CDR3aa: CATSRGTEQYF
CDR3nt: TGTGCCACCAGCAGAGGGACAGAGCAGTACTTC

d_gene: TRBD1
j_gene: TRBJ2-1
abundance: -
v_gene: TRBV7-2
CDR3aa: CASRFPGGIYNEQFF
CDR3nt: TGTGCCAGCAGGTTCCCAGGGGGCATCTACAATGAGCAGTTCTTC

d_gene: -
j_gene: TRBJ1-5
abundance: -
v_gene: TRBV21-1
CDR3aa: CASSKSPASPGGNQPQHF
CDR3nt: TGTGCCAGCAGCAAATCACCCGCAAGCCCAGGGGGCAATCAGCCCCAGCATTTT

d_gene: TRBD1
j_gene: TRBJ2-5
abundance: -
v_gene: TRBV6-5
CDR3aa: CASTPTGRETQYF
CDR3nt: TGTGCCAGCACCCCGACAGGGAGAGAGACCCAGTACTTC

d_gene: -
j_gene: TRBJ2-2
abundance: -
v_gene: TRBV7-9
CDR3aa: CASSLTGFTGELFF
CDR3nt: TGTGCCAGCAGCTTAACAGGGTTCACCGGGGAGCTGTTTTTT

d_gene: -
j_gene: TRBJ2-7
abundance: -
v_gene: TRBV19
CDR3aa: CASSNRAYEQYF
CDR3nt: TGTGCCAGTAGTAACAGGGCCTACGAGCAGTACTTC

d_gene: TRBD1
j_gene: TRBJ1-5
abundance: -
v_gene: TRBV28
CDR3aa: CASSHGTANQPQHF
CDR3nt: TGTGCCAGCAGCCACGGGACAGCCAATCAGCCCCAGCATTTT

d_gene: -
j_gene: TRBJ1-4
abundance: -
v_gene: TRBV3-1/TRBV3-2
CDR3aa: CASSRQVGRGEKLFF
CDR3nt: TGTGCCAGCAGCCGACAGGTGGGGAGGGGTGAAAAACTGTTTTTT

d_gene: -
j_gene: TRBJ2-1
abundance: -
v_gene: TRBV4-1
CDR3aa: CASSLLVQGSYNEQFF
CDR3nt: TGCGCCAGCAGCCTTCTCGTACAGGGCTCCTACAATGAGCAGTTCTTC

d_gene: -
j_gene: TRBJ2-7
abundance: -
v_gene: TRBV19
CDR3aa: CASRRQGNSYEQYF
CDR3nt: TGTGCCAGTAGAAGGCAGGGCAACTCCTACGAGCAGTACTTC

d_gene: -
j_gene: TRBJ2-7
abundance: -
v_gene: TRBV4-1
CDR3aa: CASSQDGATSYEQYF
CDR3nt: TGCGCCAGCAGCCAAGATGGGGCGACGTCCTACGAGCAGTACTTC

d_gene: TRBD1
j_gene: TRBJ2-7
abundance: -
v_gene: TRBV7-2
CDR3aa: CASSLDSGGKSYEQYF
CDR3nt: TGTGCCAGCAGCTTAGATTCAGGGGGCAAATCCTACGAGCAGTACTTC

d_gene: -
j_gene: TRBJ2-7
abundance: -
v_gene: TRBV28
CDR3aa: CASSYDSSYEQYF
CDR3nt: TGTGCCAGCAGTTATGACAGCTCCTACGAGCAGTACTTC

d_gene: TRBD2
j_gene: TRBJ2-2
abundance: -
v_gene: TRBV27
CDR3aa: CASSPGGAGVNTGELFF
CDR3nt: TGTGCCAGCAGCCCGGGGGGGGCGGGAGTCAACACCGGGGAGCTGTTTTTT

d_gene: TRBD1
j_gene: TRBJ2-7
abundance: -
v_gene: TRBV6-5
CDR3aa: CASWTGDSYEQYF
CDR3nt: TGTGCCAGCTGGACAGGGGACTCCTACGAGCAGTACTTC

d_gene: -
j_gene: TRBJ2-7
abundance: -
v_gene: TRBV9
CDR3aa: CASTTGVNEYEQYF
CDR3nt: TGTGCCAGCACCACCGGGGTGAATGAATACGAGCAGTACTTC

d_gene: -
j_gene: TRBJ2-1
abundance: -
v_gene: TRBV11-3
CDR3aa: CASSAGIFNEQFF
CDR3nt: TGTGCCAGCAGCGCCGGGATCTTCAATGAGCAGTTCTTC

d_gene: -
j_gene: TRBJ1-6
abundance: -
v_gene: TRBV5-1
CDR3aa: CASSLDNGNSPLHF
CDR3nt: TGCGCCAGCAGCTTGGACAACGGGAATTCACCCCTCCACTTT

d_gene: TRBD2
j_gene: TRBJ2-1
abundance: -
v_gene: TRBV9
CDR3aa: CASSPQPPLAGGDNEQFF
CDR3nt: TGTGCCAGCAGCCCACAGCCACCTCTAGCGGGGGGGGACAATGAGCAGTTCTTC

d_gene: TRBD1
j_gene: TRBJ1-5
abundance: -
v_gene: TRBV27
CDR3aa: CASSFQGARQPQHF
CDR3nt: TGTGCCAGCAGTTTTCAGGGGGCGCGGCAGCCCCAGCATTTT

d_gene: TRBD1
j_gene: TRBJ2-3
abundance: once
v_gene: TRBV5-8
CDR3aa: CASSLTYRGPGLYF
CDR3nt: TGTGCCAGCAGCTTGACGTACAGGGGCCCCGGCCTGTATTTT

d_gene: -
j_gene: TRBJ2-5
abundance: -
v_gene: TRBV25-1
CDR3aa: CASSSWVREETQYF
CDR3nt: TGTGCCAGCAGTTCATGGGTCAGGGAAGAGACCCAGTACTTC

d_gene: TRBD1
j_gene: TRBJ2-1
abundance: -
v_gene: TRBV6-5
CDR3aa: CASSYGDSSYNEQFF
CDR3nt: TGTGCCAGCAGTTACGGGGACAGCTCCTACAATGAGCAGTTCTTC

d_gene: -
j_gene: TRBJ1-2
abundance: -
v_gene: TRBV12-3/TRBV12-4
CDR3aa: CASLGGLAYGYTF
CDR3nt: TGTGCCAGCCTGGGCGGCCTAGCCTATGGCTACACCTTC

d_gene: TRBD2
j_gene: TRBJ2-1
abundance: -
v_gene: TRBV6-1
CDR3aa: CASSDIGGSSGRAQFF
CDR3nt: TGTGCCAGCAGTGACATTGGAGGGTCTAGCGGGAGAGCACAGTTCTTC

d_gene: -
j_gene: TRBJ2-1
abundance: -
v_gene: TRBV5-1
CDR3aa: CASSLATSEGNEQFF
CDR3nt: TGCGCCAGCAGCTTGGCCACTAGTGAAGGCAATGAGCAGTTCTTC

d_gene: -
j_gene: TRBJ2-5
abundance: -
v_gene: TRBV6-5
CDR3aa: CASSYSYGAQETQYF
CDR3nt: TGTGCCAGCAGTTACTCCTATGGGGCCCAAGAGACCCAGTACTTC

d_gene: -
j_gene: TRBJ1-2
abundance: -
v_gene: TRBV2
CDR3aa: CASRDRANYGYTF
CDR3nt: TGTGCCAGCAGGGACAGAGCTAACTATGGCTACACCTTC

d_gene: TRBD1
j_gene: TRBJ2-1
abundance: -
v_gene: TRBV4-2
CDR3aa: CASSRDRGSGEQFF
CDR3nt: TGTGCCAGCAGCCGGGACAGGGGAAGTGGTGAGCAGTTCTTC

d_gene: TRBD1
j_gene: TRBJ1-2
abundance: -
v_gene: TRBV13
CDR3aa: CASSTRTGDGYTF
CDR3nt: TGTGCCAGCAGCACTCGGACAGGGGATGGCTACACCTTC

d_gene: -
j_gene: TRBJ1-2
abundance: -
v_gene: TRBV9
CDR3aa: CASSVAAGPLLDGYTF
CDR3nt: TGTGCCAGCAGCGTAGCGGCAGGGCCCCTACTGGATGGCTACACCTTC

d_gene: -
j_gene: TRBJ2-2
abundance: once
v_gene: TRBV11-3
CDR3aa: CASSKGQNTGELFF
CDR3nt: TGTGCCAGCAGCAAGGGACAGAACACCGGGGAGCTGTTTTTT